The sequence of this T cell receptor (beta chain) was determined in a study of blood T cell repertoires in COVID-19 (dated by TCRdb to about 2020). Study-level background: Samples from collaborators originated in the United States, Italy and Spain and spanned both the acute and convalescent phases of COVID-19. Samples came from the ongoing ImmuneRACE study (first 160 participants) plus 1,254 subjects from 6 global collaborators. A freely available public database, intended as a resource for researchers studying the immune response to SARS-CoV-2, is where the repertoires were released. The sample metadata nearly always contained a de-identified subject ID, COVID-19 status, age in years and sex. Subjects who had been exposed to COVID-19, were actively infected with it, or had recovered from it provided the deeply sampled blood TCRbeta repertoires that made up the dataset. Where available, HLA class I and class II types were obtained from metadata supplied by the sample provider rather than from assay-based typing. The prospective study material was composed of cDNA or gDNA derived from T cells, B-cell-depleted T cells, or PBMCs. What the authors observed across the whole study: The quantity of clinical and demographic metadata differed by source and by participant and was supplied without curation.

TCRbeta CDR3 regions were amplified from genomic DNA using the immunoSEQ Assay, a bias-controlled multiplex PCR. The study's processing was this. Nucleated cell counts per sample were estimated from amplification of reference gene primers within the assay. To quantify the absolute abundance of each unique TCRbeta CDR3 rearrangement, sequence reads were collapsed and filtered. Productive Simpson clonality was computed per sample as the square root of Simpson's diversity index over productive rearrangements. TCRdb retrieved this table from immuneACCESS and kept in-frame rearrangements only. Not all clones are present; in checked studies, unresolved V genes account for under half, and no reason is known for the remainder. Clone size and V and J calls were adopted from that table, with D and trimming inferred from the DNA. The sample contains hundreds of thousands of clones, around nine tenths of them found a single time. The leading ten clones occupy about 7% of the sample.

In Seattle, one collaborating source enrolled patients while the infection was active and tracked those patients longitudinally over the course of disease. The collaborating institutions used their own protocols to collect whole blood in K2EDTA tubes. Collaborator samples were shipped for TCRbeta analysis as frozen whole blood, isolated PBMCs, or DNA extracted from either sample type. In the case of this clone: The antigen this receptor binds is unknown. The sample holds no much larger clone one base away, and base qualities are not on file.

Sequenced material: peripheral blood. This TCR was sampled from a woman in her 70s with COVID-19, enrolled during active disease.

The CDR3 region: CASSHRTGGKSYEQYF. The bases read TGCGCCAGCAGCCACCGGACAGGGGGTAAATCCTACGAGCAGTACTTC. The chain links TRBV4-1 with TRBJ2-7; TRBD1 lines up with 10 middle nucleotides. CDR1 is given as MGHRA and CDR2 as YSYEKL, both from the germline V gene. The cysteine opens and the phenylalanine closes a CDR3 of 16 amino acids. The CDR3 DNA has 48 bases and is translated from base 1. Trimming leaves V shorter by 3 bases and J shorter by 1 base, with the junction holding 6 bases beyond the gene matches.